Shown below are 18 T cell receptor beta chains from a single sample sequenced in a study of Tregs in tolerant kidney transplant recipients. TCRdb's copy holds only in-frame clones and misses some; the assay was immunoSEQ multiplex PCR. The sample has about 110,000 clones, around 91% seen once; the top ten hold 0.3% to 0.4%. Source: CD4+ T cells from blood, taken before the transplant. These TCRs come from a human donor who received a combined kidney and bone marrow transplant.

This chain uses TRBV5-1 with TRBJ2-1; 9 nucleotides match TRBD2. V dropped 4 bases and J dropped 0; count of bases not matched to a gene: 8. The CDR3 runs to 17 residues. Per germline, CDR1 SGHRS and CDR2 YFSETQ. The CDR3 coding sequence is TGCGCCAGCAGCCCGGGGGGTAGCGGGAGCTCCTACAATGAGCAGTTCTTC. This codes for CASSPGGSGSSYNEQFF.

Comments on this clone: Other DNA sequences in this specimen translate into the identical CDR3. This rearrangement joins TRBV20-1 to TRBJ2-7; D is possibly TRBD1 (5 bases). CDR3 length: 11 amino acids. V was pared by 3 bases and J by 2 bases, with 5 bases between. Germline loops: CDR1 DFQATT, CDR2 SNEGSKA (reference sequence). Here the CDR3 DNA reads TGCAGTGCTAGGGACACCTACGAGCAGTACTTC. Translated, it gives CSARDTYEQYF.

The chain couples TRBV7-2 to TRBJ2-7; TRBD1 matches 10 bases. From germline, CDR1 is SGHTA and CDR2 FQGNSA. The CDR3 has 16 amino acids. Trimming took 2 bases from V and 6 from J; bases not matched to a gene: 10. In DNA, the CDR3 is TGTGCCAGCAGCTTACTGGGTGCCGGGACAGGGGCCGAGCAGTACTTC. It translates to CASSLLGAGTGAEQYF.

CDR3: CASSYDQAETQYF. The CDR3 bases are TGTGCCAGCAGCTACGACCAAGCGGAGACCCAGTACTTC. This chain joins TRBV7-9 and TRBJ2-5; D gene uncertain. This CDR3 is 13 amino acids long. Trimming removed 4 bases from V and 5 bases from J, with 11 bases in between. CDR1 SEHNR and CDR2 FQNEAQ come from the germline V gene (reference sequence). Filled out from reference TRBV7-9 and TRBJ2-5, the complete variable domain reads DTGVSQNPRHKITKRGQNVTFRCDPISEHNRLYWYRQTLGQGPEFLTYFQNEAQLEKSRLLSDRFSAERPKGSFSTLEIQRTEQGDSAMYLCASSYDQAETQYFGPGTRLLVL.

The rearrangement joins TRBV9 to TRBJ1-1, with D possibly matching TRBD1 (5 bases). CDR3 length: 14 amino acids. In germline, CDR1 is SGDLS, CDR2 YYNGEE. V was pared by 3 bases and J by 1 base, with 10 bases between. DNA of the CDR3: TGTGCCAGCAGCGAGGGGTACCGGAACACTGAAGCTTTCTTT. This gives the protein CASSEGYRNTEAFF.

Only a few counts were recorded for this clone. V and J are TRBV6-1 and TRBJ1-6, with 11 bases that match TRBD1. The junction had 7 bases not matched to a gene; V was cut back by 5 bases and J by 10 bases. Germline loops: CDR1 MNHNS, CDR2 SASEGT. The CDR3 has 15 amino acids. The CDR3 sequence is CASSTPGQGVSPLHF. The CDR3 region has the DNA TGTGCCAGCAGTACCCCGGGACAGGGGGTATCACCCCTCCACTTT.

The chain employs TRBV7-2 and TRBJ2-3; 8 positions agree with TRBD2. Per the germline V gene, CDR1 is SGHTA and CDR2 is FQGNSA. This CDR3 region has 14 residues. V lost 3 bases to trimming and J lost 4 bases; unmatched junction nucleotides: 3. The CDR3 loop reads CASSFGTRPDTQYF. The CDR3 coding sequence is TGTGCCAGCAGCTTCGGGACTAGACCAGATACGCAGTATTTT.

This clone was counted a few times. V is TRBV18 and J is TRBJ1-2; no definite D call. In germline, CDR1 is KGHSH, CDR2 LQKENI. The ends were cut back, 1 base at V and 4 bases at J, with 7 bases in the middle. CDR3 length: 13 residues. CDR3 DNA sequence: TGTGCCAGCTCACCACGTAATAGCTATGGCTACACCTTC. It translates to CASSPRNSYGYTF.

A note on this clone: Other DNA sequences in the sample encode the same CDR3. The chain carries TRBV5-6 and TRBJ1-5, with D perhaps TRBD1 (5 bases). Germline CDR1 and CDR2: SGHDT and YYEEEE. V shed 0 bases and J shed 4 bases, with 8 bases lying between them. The CDR3 runs to 14 residues. CDR3: CASSLAGGNQPQHF. The CDR3 DNA reads as TGTGCCAGCAGCTTGGCCGGGGGGAATCAGCCCCAGCATTTT.

The chain joins TRBV2 to TRBJ1-4; possible D gene TRBD1, 5 bases. Germline CDR1 SNHLY, CDR2 FYNNEI. Trimming pared 5 bases from V and 0 bases from J, leaving 10 bases between. This CDR3 has 15 residues. DNA for the CDR3: TGTGCCAGCAGTTACGGGGACTCAACTAATGAAAAACTGTTTTTT. It translates to CASSYGDSTNEKLFF.

The chain combines TRBV10-2 with TRBJ2-2; 9 bases align to TRBD2. This CDR3 comprises 14 residues. Germline CDR1 is WSHSY and CDR2 is SAAADI. Trimming took 7 bases from V and 2 from J; bases not matched to a gene: 2. CDR3 residues: CASKTSGNTGELFF. The CDR3 DNA is TGCGCCAGCAAGACTAGCGGAAACACCGGGGAGCTGTTTTTT.

The chain is built from TRBV5-1 and TRBJ2-3; D might be TRBD2 (6 bases). The length of the CDR3 is 15 residues. Germline CDR1 is SGHRS and CDR2 is YFSETQ. Trimming removed 4 bases at V and 1 base at J, with 13 bases between. The CDR3 DNA sequence: TGCGCCAGCAGCCCCCGGGACTCTGGCACAGATACGCAGTATTTT. Protein: CASSPRDSGTDTQYF.

The chain combines TRBV5-1 with TRBJ1-5; 7 bases fit TRBD1. The CDR3 runs to 16 residues. The trim removed 0 bases at V and 2 bases at J, leaving 5 bases unmatched. CDR1 SGHRS and CDR2 YFSETQ come from the germline V gene. This chain's CDR3 is CASSLAVGQGNQPQHF. DNA of the CDR3: TGCGCCAGCAGCTTGGCCGTAGGACAGGGCAATCAGCCCCAGCATTTT.

The chain uses TRBV4-1 and TRBJ2-7; 8 bases align to TRBD2. Germline CDR1 MGHRA, CDR2 YSYEKL. The CDR3 sequence is 15 residues long. The junction had 8 bases not matched to a gene; V was cut back by 3 bases and J by 4 bases. The CDR3 loop is CASSQTGTREYEQYF. The CDR3 DNA sequence: TGCGCCAGCAGCCAGACCGGGACTAGAGAATACGAGCAGTACTTC.

The V gene is TRBV4-1, the J gene TRBJ1-1; 8 nucleotides match TRBD1. Germline V CDR1 and CDR2: MGHRA, YSYEKL. V lost 4 bases, J lost 1 base, and 2 bases stayed unmatched. This CDR3 spans 14 amino acids. The CDR3 loop reads CASSLQGGNTEAFF. CDR3 bases: TGCGCCAGCAGCCTACAGGGGGGGAACACTGAAGCTTTCTTT.

This chain joins TRBV7-2 and TRBJ2-7; TRBD1 matches 12 bases. J gave up 6 bases and V 6 bases, and 9 bases lay outside the gene matches. Germline V gene lookup returns CDR1 SGHTA and CDR2 FQGNSA. The CDR3 sequence is 15 residues long. The CDR3 reads CASRPTGTGGFEQYF. The CDR3 bases are TGTGCCAGCAGGCCCACCGGGACAGGGGGCTTCGAGCAGTACTTC.

V is TRBV4-1 and J is TRBJ2-7; D unresolved. CDR1 MGHRA and CDR2 YSYEKL come from the germline V gene. Between the trimmed V and J ends, which lost 2 bases and 3 bases, there was a span of 14 bases. The CDR3 contains 15 residues. CDR3 sequence reads: CASSQTAAQNYEQYF. The CDR3 bases are TGCGCCAGCAGCCAAACTGCGGCTCAAAACTACGAGCAGTACTTC.

V and J are TRBV4-1 and TRBJ2-1; D ambiguous. The CDR3 extends over 16 amino acids. The ends were cut back, 3 bases at V and 6 bases at J, with 18 bases in the middle. Germline V CDR1 and CDR2: MGHRA, YSYEKL. Written as DNA, the CDR3 is TGCGCCAGCAGCCAGAGTCAAGTGGAGCGCACCAATGAGCAGTTCTTC. It translates to CASSQSQVERTNEQFF.